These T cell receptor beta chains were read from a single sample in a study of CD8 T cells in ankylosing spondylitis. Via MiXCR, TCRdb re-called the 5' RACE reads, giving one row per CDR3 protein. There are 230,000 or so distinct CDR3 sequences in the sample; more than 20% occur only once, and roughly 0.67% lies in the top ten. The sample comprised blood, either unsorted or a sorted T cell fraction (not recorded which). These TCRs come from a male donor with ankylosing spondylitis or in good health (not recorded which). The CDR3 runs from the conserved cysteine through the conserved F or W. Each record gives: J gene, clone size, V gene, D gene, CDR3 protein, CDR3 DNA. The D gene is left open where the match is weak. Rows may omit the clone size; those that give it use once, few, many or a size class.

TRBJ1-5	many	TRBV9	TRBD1	CASSPDREEQPQHF	TGTGCCAGCAGCCCGGACAGGGAGGAACAGCCCCAGCATTTT
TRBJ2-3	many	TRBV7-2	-	CASSLEPVDTQYF	TGTGCCAGCAGCTTAGAACCAGTGGATACGCAGTATTTT
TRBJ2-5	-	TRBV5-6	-	CASSFRGGDGETQYF	TGTGCCAGCAGCTTTAGAGGGGGGGACGGAGAGACCCAGTACTTC
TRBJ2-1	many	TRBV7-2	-	CASSLSLYNEQFF	TGTGCCAGCAGCTTGTCCCTCTACAATGAGCAGTTCTTC
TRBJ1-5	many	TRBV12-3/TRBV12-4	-	CASSLTRGQPQHF	TGTGCCAGCAGTCTAACCAGGGGCCAGCCCCAGCATTTT
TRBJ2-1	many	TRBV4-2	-	CASSQLRGGIEQFF	TGTGCCAGCAGCCAACTGAGGGGGGGGATTGAGCAGTTCTTC
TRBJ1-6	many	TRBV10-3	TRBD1	CASRPIEGADNSPLHF	TGTGCCAGTCGTCCGATTGAGGGGGCCGATAATTCACCCCTCCACTTT
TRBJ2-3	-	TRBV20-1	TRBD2	CSAQTSGRSTDTQYF	TGCAGTGCTCAAACTAGCGGAAGATCCACAGATACGCAGTATTTT
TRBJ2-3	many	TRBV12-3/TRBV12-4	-	CASSLWRWTDTQYF	TGTGCCAGCAGTTTATGGCGGTGGACAGATACGCAGTATTTT
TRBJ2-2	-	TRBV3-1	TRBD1	CASSPRDRYTGELFF	TGTGCCAGCAGCCCCCGGGACAGATACACCGGGGAGCTGTTTTTT
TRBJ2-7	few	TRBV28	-	CASSLLAREQYF	TGTGCCAGCAGTTTGCTCGCGAGGGAGCAGTACTTC
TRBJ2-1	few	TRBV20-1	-	CSAREGGNEQFF	TGCAGTGCTAGAGAGGGGGGCAATGAGCAGTTCTTC
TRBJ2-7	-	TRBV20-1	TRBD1	CSASGTGGTSSYEQYF	TGCAGTGCCAGCGGGACAGGGGGTACTTCGTCCTACGAGCAGTACTTC
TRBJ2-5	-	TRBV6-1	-	CASSLNGGGALLETQYF	TGTGCCAGCAGTCTAAATGGGGGGGGGGCGCTGTTGGAGACCCAGTACTTC
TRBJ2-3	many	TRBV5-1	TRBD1	CASSLDRGEDTQYF	TGCGCCAGCAGCTTGGACAGGGGCGAGGATACGCAGTATTTT
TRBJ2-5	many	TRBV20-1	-	CSAGRGGETQYF	TGCAGTGCTGGGCGGGGTGGTGAGACCCAGTACTTC
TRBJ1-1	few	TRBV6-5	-	CASSYQAVDTEAFF	TGTGCCAGCAGTTACCAGGCAGTCGACACTGAAGCTTTCTTT
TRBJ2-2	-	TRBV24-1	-	CATSDRPTGELFF	TGTGCCACCAGTGATCGACCAACCGGGGAGCTGTTTTTT
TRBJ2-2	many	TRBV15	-	CATSTAGVELFF	TGTGCCACCAGCACCGCAGGGGTAGAGCTGTTTTTT
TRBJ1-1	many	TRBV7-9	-	CASSSRVGANTEAFF	TGTGCCAGCAGCTCCAGGGTGGGGGCGAACACTGAAGCTTTCTTT
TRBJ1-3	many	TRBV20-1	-	CSARPRSGNTIYF	TGCAGTGCTCGTCCGAGGTCTGGAAACACCATATATTTT
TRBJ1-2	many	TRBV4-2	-	CASSQAGAYGYTF	TGTGCCAGCAGCCAAGCAGGGGCCTATGGCTACACCTTC
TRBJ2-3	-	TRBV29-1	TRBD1	CSVDRGQTDTQYF	TGCAGCGTTGACAGGGGGCAGACAGATACGCAGTATTTT